This TCR beta chain came from a study of OX40 agonist ivuxolimab in advanced cancers. General observations from the study: At 0.1 to 3.0 mg/kg and by week 6, clonal expansion occurred in CD4+ and CD8+ blood T cells.

Remarks on this clone: The antigen remains undetermined.

Clones were read by immunoSEQ multiplex PCR, and TCRdb kept only the in-frame ones, dropping some. The profile covers 15,000 or so clones, with around 85% appearing a single time and around 29% taken by the ten largest. The timepoints at which blood was sampled were baseline, cycle 4 day 1, and cycle 7 day 1. The receptor comes from an adult with an advanced solid tumor such as melanoma, head and neck, liver or kidney cancer. This specimen was CD4+ or CD8+ T cells sorted from blood, taken in a trial of the OX40 agonist ivuxolimab.

CDR3 in amino acids: CATHSVADSYNEQFF. For the CDR3, the DNA is TGTGCCACCCATAGCGTGGCTGATTCCTACAATGAGCAGTTCTTC. The V and J genes are TRBV15 and TRBJ2-1, with D possibly being TRBD2 (5 bases). The germline gives CDR1 LNHNV, CDR2 YYDKDF (reference sequence). CDR3 length equals 15 residues. V lost 8 bases and J lost 1, with 15 bases in between.